Presented here are 24 T cell receptor beta chains from one specimen sequenced in a study of shared T cell receptors in the human thymus. Libraries were prepared by immunoSEQ multiplex PCR; TCRdb keeps only in-frame clonotypes and omits some of them. The sample includes roughly 700,000 clones, approximately 88% seen only once; the top ten take around 0.0099%. This same sample was also part of a study on human thymus T cells.

Source material: thymocytes. These receptors were obtained from a boy in the first two years of life with a congenital heart defect.

J is TRBJ2-7 and V is TRBV18, with D hard to call. The V gene lost 3 bases and the J gene lost 7 bases, with 19 bases spanning the gap. This CDR3 is built from 15 residues. Germline V CDR1 and CDR2: KGHSH, LQKENI. CDR3 amino acids: CASSPPGRGQREQYF. For the CDR3, the DNA is TGTGCCAGCTCACCCCCCGGTAGAGGTCAGAGGGAGCAGTACTTC.

This clone was counted once. This sample also contains other DNA sequences that code for the same CDR3. The chain couples TRBV20-1 to TRBJ2-5; D gene uncertain. The CDR3 extends over 11 amino acids. V was cut by 3 bases and J by 3 bases, with 5 bases left in between. The germline V gene encodes CDR1 DFQATT and CDR2 SNEGSKA (reference sequence). The CDR3 sequence: CSASSEETQYF. CDR3 DNA: TGCAGTGCTAGTTCCGAAGAGACCCAGTACTTC.

This sequence joins TRBV28 and TRBJ1-5, with 8 bases aligning to TRBD1. The ends lost 9 bases at V and 9 bases at J; junction bases unmatched: 13. Germline V gene lookup returns CDR1 MDHEN and CDR2 SYDVKM. The CDR3 has 14 residues. For the CDR3, the DNA is TGTGCCAGTCATTCGGACAGGGCCTATCGGCCCCAGCATTTT. Protein: CASHSDRAYRPQHF.

The genes are TRBV5-1 and TRBJ2-1, with 8 bases identical to TRBD2. With V trimmed by 1 base and J by 0 bases, 12 bases remained unmatched. This CDR3 comprises 19 residues. Germline-derived CDR1 and CDR2 are SGHRS and YFSETQ. CDR3 sequence reads: CASSLTQREPLSSYNEQFF. The CDR3 DNA reads as TGCGCCAGCAGCTTGACGCAGCGGGAGCCCCTGAGCTCCTACAATGAGCAGTTCTTC.

This clone was seen more than once but under ten times. The genes are TRBV19 and TRBJ1-5, with a weak D call TRBD1 (6 bases). The CDR3 sequence is 18 residues long. Germline V gene sequence: CDR1 LNHDA, CDR2 SQIVND (reference sequence). V was shortened by 5 bases and J by 2 bases, with 22 bases between the two germline ends. This CDR3 reads CASSLKAGANVRNQPQHF. CDR3 DNA: TGTGCCAGTAGTCTAAAGGCAGGGGCCAATGTCCGCAATCAGCCCCAGCATTTT.

The gene calls are TRBV14 and TRBJ1-5, with TRBD1 matching over 7 bases. This CDR3 is built from 14 residues. Germline assignment: CDR1 SGHDN and CDR2 FVKESK. V shed 4 bases and J 3 bases; nucleotides not matched to a gene: 3. Written as DNA, the CDR3 is TGTGCCAGCAGCCGCACAGGGGACAATCAGCCCCAGCATTTT. The encoded protein is CASSRTGDNQPQHF.

V gene TRBV6-1 combines with J gene TRBJ2-2; 7 nucleotides line up with TRBD2. This CDR3 is built from 15 residues. J lost 3 bases, V lost 6 bases, and 7 bases had no gene match. Germline assignment: CDR1 MNHNS and CDR2 SASEGT. CDR3 residues: CASRGPAGDTGELFF. CDR3 DNA sequence: TGTGCCAGCAGAGGGCCGGCGGGAGACACCGGGGAGCTGTTTTTT.

The chain combines TRBV5-1 with TRBJ2-2; weak D call: TRBD1 (7 bases). Germline-derived CDR1 and CDR2 are SGHRS and YFSETQ. This CDR3 comprises 18 residues. The ends were cut back, 0 bases at V and 1 base at J, with 16 bases in the middle. CDR3 in DNA: TGCGCCAGCAGCTTGGGCGGGGACAGCGAGGGGAACACCGGGGAGCTGTTTTTT. Translated: CASSLGGDSEGNTGELFF. The complete variable domain, with remaining parts taken from reference TRBV5-1 and TRBJ2-2, reads KAGVTQTPRYLIKTRGQQVTLSCSPISGHRSVSWYQQTPGQGLQFLFEYFSETQRNKGNFPGRFSGRQFSNSRSEMNVSTLELGDSALYLCASSLGGDSEGNTGELFFGEGSRLTVL.

The rearrangement joins TRBV18 to TRBJ2-1; 12 bases are shared with TRBD2. The length of the CDR3 is 16 residues. Germline V gene data show CDR1 as KGHSH and CDR2 as LQKENI. J gave up 8 bases and V 7 bases, and 12 bases lay outside the gene matches. The CDR3 sequence is CASYPTSGSPRDEQFF. The DNA of the CDR3 is TGTGCCAGCTACCCGACTAGCGGGAGCCCTAGGGATGAGCAGTTCTTC.

This clone has just one count. The chain is built from TRBV20-1 and TRBJ2-5; D unresolved. The CDR3 consists of 11 residues. The germline V and J ends were trimmed by 2 bases and 6 bases, with 7 bases remaining between them. CDR1 is DFQATT and CDR2 is SNEGSKA in the germline V gene (reference sequence). The CDR3 region is CSARSYQTQYF. CDR3 nucleotide sequence: TGCAGTGCTAGAAGCTACCAGACCCAGTACTTC.

The V call is TRBV5-6, the J call TRBJ1-1; D possibly corresponds to TRBD1 (6 bases). V lost 1 base, J lost 0 bases, and 22 bases lay in between. Germline lookup yields CDR1 SGHDT and CDR2 YYEEEE. The CDR3 has 19 amino acids. In DNA form, the CDR3 reads TGTGCCAGCAGCTTGATCCCGTCGGAGCAGGGGTTAGTGAACACTGAAGCTTTCTTT. This encodes CASSLIPSEQGLVNTEAFF.

This clone occurred once. V and J are TRBV7-8 and TRBJ2-3; 13 bases are a match to TRBD2. The germline V gene has CDR1 SGHVS and CDR2 FQNEAQ. The CDR3 is made up of 20 amino acids. The V segment lost 3 bases and the J segment 6 bases; nucleotides outside the gene matches: 18. The CDR3 spells CASSFYLTSGRLKKTDTQYF. As DNA, the CDR3 is TGTGCCAGCAGCTTCTATCTGACTAGCGGGAGGCTGAAAAAAACGGATACGCAGTATTTT.

This rearrangement joins TRBV25-1 to TRBJ1-1; the D is unclear. The CDR3 sequence is 14 residues long. The V gene's germline CDR1 is MGHDK and CDR2 SYGVNS. V lost 7 bases and J lost 3, with 15 bases in between. The CDR3 DNA sequence: TGTGCCAGCACCCCCAAGGGAGAGTACACTGAAGCTTTCTTT. Translating gives CASTPKGEYTEAFF.

Concerning this clone itself: Relative to the germline gene, one junction end is altered; a read error may explain this. J is TRBJ2-2 and V is TRBV7-7; 12 nucleotides agree with TRBD2. Germline loops: CDR1 SSHAT, CDR2 FNYEAQ (reference sequence). CDR3 size: 19 residues. This CDR3 is CASSLTGLAGSGGTGELFF. The CDR3 region has the DNA TGTGCTAGCAGCTTAACCGGACTAGCGGGATCGGGTGGCACCGGGGAGCTGTTTTTT.

This chain uses TRBV19 with TRBJ2-7; 7 bases line up with TRBD1. Germline V gene lookup returns CDR1 LNHDA and CDR2 SQIVND (reference sequence). After removal of 10 bases from V and 0 bases from J, the junction contained 3 bases not matched to a gene. The length of the CDR3 is 12 residues. The CDR3 DNA follows: TGTGCCACACAGGGGAGCTCCTACGAGCAGTACTTC. It is translated as CATQGSSYEQYF.

V usage is TRBV6-1 and J usage is TRBJ2-2, with a weak D call TRBD1 (6 bases). CDR1 and CDR2 from the germline V gene are MNHNS and SASEGT. V lost 7 bases to trimming and J lost 4 bases, with 16 bases between them. The CDR3 spans 15 residues. The CDR3 DNA reads TGTGCCAGCACCCTAACAGGGCTGGGCACCGGGGAGCTGTTTTTT. Amino acids: CASTLTGLGTGELFF.

The chain employs TRBV7-9 and TRBJ2-1; TRBD2 matches 14 bases. Unmatched junction bases numbered 11, after V lost 5 bases and J lost 8 bases. The CDR3 loop spans 17 amino acids. The germline CDR1 and CDR2 sequences are SEHNR and FQNEAQ (reference sequence). CDR3 coding DNA: TGTGCCAGCAGCACTTTTCCGGGACTAGCGGGAGTGGATGAGCAGTTCTTC. Residues: CASSTFPGLAGVDEQFF.

The CDR3, as DNA: TGTGCCAGCAGCAAAGGAGATGAGCAGTTCTTC. This translates into CASSKGDEQFF. The gene calls are TRBV7-3 and TRBJ2-1; D remains ambiguous. The CDR3 runs to 11 residues. The V end was cut by 5 bases, the J end by 8 bases, with 7 bases between. The germline V gene encodes CDR1 SGHTA and CDR2 FQGTGA. The entire variable domain, with the rest obtained from reference TRBV7-3 and TRBJ2-1, is as follows: GAGVSQTPSNKVTEKGKYVELRCDPISGHTALYWYRQSLGQGPEFLIYFQGTGAADDSGLPNDRFFAVRPEGSVSTLKIQRTERGDSAVYLCASSKGDEQFFGPGTRLTVL.

J is TRBJ1-3 and V is TRBV6-5, with D maybe TRBD1 (5 bases). Germline V gene sequence: CDR1 MNHEY, CDR2 SVGAGI. The CDR3 contains 15 residues. Trimming stripped 4 bases from V and 0 bases from J, with 10 bases between. The CDR3 region has the DNA TGTGCCAGCAGTTTAGACGGGGGCTCTGGAAACACCATATATTTT. As protein: CASSLDGGSGNTIYF.

On this clone itself: Distinct nucleotide sequences in the sample also encode this CDR3. This chain joins TRBV5-4 and TRBJ2-7; the D gene is possibly TRBD2 (5 bases). There are 13 residues in the CDR3. Germline assignment: CDR1 SGHNT and CDR2 YYREEE (reference sequence). V was clipped by 3 bases and J by 2 bases, with 9 bases between them. The CDR3 DNA reads TGTGCCAGCAGCTCTGGACTGACCTACGAGCAGTACTTC. Its translation: CASSSGLTYEQYF.

J is TRBJ2-5 and V is TRBV11-3; D unresolved. The CDR3 consists of 14 residues. Germline CDR1 SGHNT, CDR2 YENEEA. Trimming took 5 bases from V and 2 from J, leaving 12 bases between them. The CDR3 DNA sequence: TGTGCCAGCAGCACCAAATCGGAGCAAGAGACCCAGTACTTC. Its translation is CASSTKSEQETQYF.

The chain combines TRBV30 with TRBJ2-1; tentatively, D is TRBD2 (7 bases). The CDR3 loop spans 15 amino acids. V lost 5 bases and J lost 8, with 22 bases in between. CDR1 and CDR2 from the germline V gene are GTSNPN and SVGIG (reference sequence). The CDR3 here is CAWGSRTRGADEQFF. As DNA, the CDR3 is TGTGCCTGGGGCTCCAGGACTAGGGGGGCGGATGAGCAGTTCTTC.

CDR3 loop: CASRPRDRGRTDTQYF. Written as DNA, the CDR3 is TGTGCCAGCAGACCCCGGGACAGGGGGCGCACAGATACGCAGTATTTT. The chain is built from TRBV28 and TRBJ2-3; 12 bases align to TRBD1. This CDR3 region has 16 residues. Germline V gene data show CDR1 as MDHEN and CDR2 as SYDVKM. The V and J ends lost 6 bases and 1 base, in that order; junction bases with no gene match: 5.

This clone has just one count. CDR3 sequence (DNA): TGTGCCAGCAGTGACCTTGCGGGAGTAAACGAGCAGTACTTC. It specifies CASSDLAGVNEQYF. The chain combines TRBV6-4 with TRBJ2-5, with TRBD2 matching over 7 bases. The end of the DNA fits TRBJ2-7 better, so the J call may be wrong. CDR3 length: 14 residues. Germline CDR1 is MRHNA and CDR2 is SNTAGT.